The T cell receptor (beta chain) described here comes from a study of CDR3 diversity in severe acne. Germline CDR1 and CDR2: SGDLS and YYNGEE. V gave up 0 bases and J gave up 2 bases, with 9 bases separating them. The CDR3 sequence is 15 residues long. TCRdb called the PCR reads again in MiXCR, with one record for every CDR3 protein. Of more than 85,000 distinct CDR3 sequences in the sample, around 53% were seen once. This chain uses TRBV9 with TRBJ1-5; D perhaps matches TRBD1 (5 bases). Material: blood. This clonotype originated in a male donor with acne. The CDR3 sequence: CASSVAGDRNQPQHF. The DNA for the CDR3 is TGTGCCAGCAGCGTAGCCGGGGACCGCAATCAGCCCCAGCATTTT.